The clone carrying this TCR beta chain was counted a few times. What it recognizes is unknown. The data were taken from a study of T cells after yellow fever vaccination. About the research overall: Fractions with few cells were prepared using SMART-Seq v4 Ultra Low Input. Study outcomes and limitations: Subsequent booster samples again held most clones from primary vaccination (around 96% CD4, roughly 90% CD8). It was the secondary response that reached its peak faster, day 5 versus 15, but it was weaker.

CDR3 length equals 15 residues. V lost 0 bases to trimming and J lost 9 bases, with 16 bases between them. From germline, CDR1 is SGHTS and CDR2 YDEGEE. Conversion of TCR transcripts into cDNA relied on 5'RACE template switching, which added a universal primer site and UMIs. Each CDR3 protein is one row after TCRdb ran MiXCR on the 5' RACE reads. Among 100,000 to 150,000 distinct CDR3 sequences listed, 5.5% to 8% were seen once. The sequencing here drew on CD4+ T cells sorted from PBMCs, taken roughly 46 days after the first yellow fever vaccination. The rearrangement joins TRBV5-8 to TRBJ1-5, with D perhaps TRBD1 (6 bases). The clonotype originates from a man between 18 and 29 years old who received the YFV17D yellow fever vaccine. The DNA of the CDR3 is TGTGCCAGCAGCTTGGTTGACAGGACACTTCTGCCCCAGCATTTT. Translated: CASSLVDRTLLPQHF.